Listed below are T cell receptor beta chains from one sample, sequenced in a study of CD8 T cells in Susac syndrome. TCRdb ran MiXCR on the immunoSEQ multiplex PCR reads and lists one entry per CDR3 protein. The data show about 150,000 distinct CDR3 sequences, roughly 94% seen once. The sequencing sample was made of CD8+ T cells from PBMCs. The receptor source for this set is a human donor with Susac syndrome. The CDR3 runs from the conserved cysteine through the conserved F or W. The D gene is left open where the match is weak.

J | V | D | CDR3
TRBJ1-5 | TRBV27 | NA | CASSMGRDQPQHF
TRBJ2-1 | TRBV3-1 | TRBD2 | CASSQGGLAGDENEQFF
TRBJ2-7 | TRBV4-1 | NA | CASSQAEGSYEQYF
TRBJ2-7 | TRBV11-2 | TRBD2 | CASNTGGMQEQYF
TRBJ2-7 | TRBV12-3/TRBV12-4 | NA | CASSPRVGGGEQYF
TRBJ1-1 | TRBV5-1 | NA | CASSFVGRGVTEAFF
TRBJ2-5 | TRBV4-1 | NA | CASSQETAEGDRGWETQYF
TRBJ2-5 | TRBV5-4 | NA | CASGRGDQETQYF
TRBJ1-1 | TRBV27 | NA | CASSLVGYTEAFF
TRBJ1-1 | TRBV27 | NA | CASSPRDGIEAFF
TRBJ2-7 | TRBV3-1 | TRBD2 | CASSPARDYSYEQYF
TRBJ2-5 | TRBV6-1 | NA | CASSEWGLAQYF
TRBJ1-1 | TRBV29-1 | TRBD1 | CSVAPETGGGTEAFF
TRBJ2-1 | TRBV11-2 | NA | CASSRGWGNEQFF
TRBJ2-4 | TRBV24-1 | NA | CATSGRSRDLAKNIQYF
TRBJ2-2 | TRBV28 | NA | CASEVWGNTGELFF
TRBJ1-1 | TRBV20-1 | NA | CSARDGSTEAFF
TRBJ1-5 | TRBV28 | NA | CATAGWGSNQPQHF
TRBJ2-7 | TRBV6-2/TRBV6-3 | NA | CASSYLRDSGFGYEQYF
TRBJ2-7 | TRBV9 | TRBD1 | CASSPTGTGGYEQYF
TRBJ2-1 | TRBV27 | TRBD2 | CASSFGLAGANEQFF
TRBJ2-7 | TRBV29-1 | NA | CSVGAYEQYF
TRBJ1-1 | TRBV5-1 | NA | CASSIPGGWNTEAFF
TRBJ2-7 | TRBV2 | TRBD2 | CASSDSGRALNYEQYF
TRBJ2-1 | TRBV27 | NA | CASSFNAYNEQFF
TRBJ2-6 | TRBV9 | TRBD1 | CASSVGGTGGAGANVLTF
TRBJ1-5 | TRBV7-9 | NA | CASSGGGQPQHF
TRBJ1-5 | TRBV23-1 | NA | CASSQRIRPQHF
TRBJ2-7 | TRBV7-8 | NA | CASSTQGEQYF
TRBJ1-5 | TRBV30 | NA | CAWNLGSGQPQHF
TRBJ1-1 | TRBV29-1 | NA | CSVGGGFGTEAFF
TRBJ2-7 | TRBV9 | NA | CASSEYYEQYF
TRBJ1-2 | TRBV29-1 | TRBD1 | CSVGGYGTGVDYGYTF
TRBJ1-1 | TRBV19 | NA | CASSLTGRMNTEAFF
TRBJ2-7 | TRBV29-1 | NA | CSVGTTWEQYF
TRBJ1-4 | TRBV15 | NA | CATGGRREKLFF
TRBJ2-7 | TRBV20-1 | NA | CSARDDYSYEQYF
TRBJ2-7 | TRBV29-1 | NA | CSVEDPAGDPGAISEQYF
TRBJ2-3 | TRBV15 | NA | CATSQRADTQYF
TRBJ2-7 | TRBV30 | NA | CAWSGALQYF
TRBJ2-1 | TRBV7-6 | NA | CASVRGASNEQFF
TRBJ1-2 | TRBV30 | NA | CAWSARWGRIPYGYTF
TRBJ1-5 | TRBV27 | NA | CASSLRQVNQPQHF
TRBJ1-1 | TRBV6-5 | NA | CASSTVGGAAFF
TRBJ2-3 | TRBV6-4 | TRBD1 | CASSEGQGTDTQYF
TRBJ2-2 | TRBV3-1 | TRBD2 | CASSPLGTSGSDTGELFF
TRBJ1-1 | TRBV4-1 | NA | CASSQDRDYTEAFF
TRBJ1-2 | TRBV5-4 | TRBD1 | CASSRTGDDGYTF